Listed below are T cell receptor beta chains from one sample, sequenced in a study of shared clonotypes between healthy human individuals. Using immunoSEQ multiplex PCR, the repertoire was profiled, and TCRdb retains in-frame clones only, with some absent. Seen here are some 2,000,000 clones, about 95% observed once, and the top ten hold about 1.1%. Sequences were obtained from naive CD8+ T cells sorted from blood. Receptors were obtained from a man between 18 and 35 years old in good health. Each CDR3 is given with its conserved first and last residue. D genes are given only for firm matches. Size is stated for part of the rows, as once, few or many counts, or as a class when the clone is expanded.

j_gene,d_gene,v_gene,abundance,CDR3aa,CDR3nt
TRBJ1-5,-,TRBV28,once,CASSSPGTNQPQHF,TGTGCCAGCAGTTCCCCCGGTACAAATCAGCCCCAGCATTTT
TRBJ2-2,-,TRBV11-2,-,CASSLEWGLGELFF,TGTGCCAGCAGCTTAGAGTGGGGGCTCGGGGAGCTGTTTTTT
TRBJ2-7,TRBD2,TRBV7-9,-,CASSYSPGGSSEQYF,TGTGCCAGCAGCTATTCCCCGGGAGGATCCTCCGAGCAGTACTTC
TRBJ2-5,TRBD2,TRBV4-1,once,CASSQVKPWTSGKETQYF,TGCGCCAGCAGCCAAGTGAAACCTTGGACTAGCGGTAAAGAGACCCAGTACTTC
TRBJ2-7,-,TRBV2,-,CASSELGSSSYEQYF,TGTGCCAGCAGTGAACTGGGGTCCAGCTCCTACGAGCAGTACTTC
TRBJ2-7,TRBD2,TRBV6-1,-,CASSEGSGMAEQYF,TGTGCCAGCAGTGAGGGTAGCGGGATGGCCGAGCAGTACTTC
TRBJ2-7,-,TRBV23-1,-,CASSQWETLLEAYEQYF,TGCGCCAGCAGTCAATGGGAGACACTTTTAGAGGCCTACGAGCAGTACTTC
TRBJ2-7,TRBD1,TRBV27,once,CASSFNRGDSYEQYF,TGTGCCAGCAGTTTCAACAGGGGGGACTCCTACGAGCAGTACTTC
TRBJ2-5,TRBD2,TRBV9,once,CASSVGLAGGLRTQYF,TGTGCCAGCAGCGTAGGTCTAGCGGGGGGCCTACGGACCCAGTACTTC
TRBJ1-2,TRBD1,TRBV5-6,-,CASSFGTVDGYTF,TGTGCCAGCAGCTTCGGGACAGTAGATGGCTACACCTTC
TRBJ2-5,-,TRBV7-9,once,CASSLRRDRTQYF,TGTGCCAGCAGCTTACGGCGGGATCGGACCCAGTACTTC
TRBJ1-3,-,TRBV7-9,-,CASIRPGGSLSGNTIYF,TGTGCCAGCATCAGGCCCGGGGGGTCCCTCTCTGGAAACACCATATATTTT
TRBJ2-1,-,TRBV12-5,-,CASGLGSYNEQFF,TGTGCTAGTGGTTTGGGCTCCTACAATGAGCAGTTCTTC
TRBJ2-2,TRBD2,TRBV27,-,CASSLLGLASGELFF,TGTGCCAGCAGTTTATTGGGACTAGCGTCCGGGGAGCTGTTTTTT
TRBJ2-7,-,TRBV15,once,CATTPGHAHEQYF,TGTGCCACCACCCCTGGACATGCCCACGAGCAGTACTTC
TRBJ2-3,TRBD2,TRBV5-1,-,CASSFSGVNADTQYF,TGCGCCAGCAGCTTTAGCGGGGTTAACGCAGATACGCAGTATTTT
TRBJ1-2,-,TRBV29-1,few,CSATDGYGYTF,TGCAGCGCCACTGACGGATATGGCTACACCTTC